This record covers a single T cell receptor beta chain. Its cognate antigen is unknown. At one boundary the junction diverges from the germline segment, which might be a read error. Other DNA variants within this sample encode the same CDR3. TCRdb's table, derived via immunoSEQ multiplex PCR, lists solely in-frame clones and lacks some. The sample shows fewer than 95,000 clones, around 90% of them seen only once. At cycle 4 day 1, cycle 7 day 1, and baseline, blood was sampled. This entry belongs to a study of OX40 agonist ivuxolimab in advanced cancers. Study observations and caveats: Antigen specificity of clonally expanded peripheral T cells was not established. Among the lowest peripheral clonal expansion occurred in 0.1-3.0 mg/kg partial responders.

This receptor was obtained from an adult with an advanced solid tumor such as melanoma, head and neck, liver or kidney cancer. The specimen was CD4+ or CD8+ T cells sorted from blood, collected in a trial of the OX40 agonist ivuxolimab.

This CDR3 reads CASSQDSASGGRQDTQYF. The DNA of the CDR3 is TGCGCCAGCAGCCAAGATAGCGCTAGCGGGGGGCGGCAAGATACACAGTATTTT. This chain links TRBV4-3 with TRBJ2-3, with 11 bases fitting TRBD2. The length of the CDR3 is 18 residues. Germline loops: CDR1 LGHNA, CDR2 YSLEER.